This T cell receptor beta chain was sequenced during a study of T cell responses to AZD1222 COVID-19 vaccine. Looked up from germline, CDR1 is SEHNR and CDR2 is FQNEAQ (reference sequence). V was shortened by 2 bases and J by 5 bases, with 13 bases between the two germline ends. This CDR3 has 15 amino acids. The table came from immunoSEQ multiplex PCR; TCRdb's copy has only in-frame clones and leaves some out. The sample records fewer than 200,000 clones, over 85% being singletons. The TCR comes from an adult who received the MenACWY meningococcal vaccine as a control. The rearrangement links TRBV7-9 to TRBJ2-1; the D is unclear. This specimen was peripheral blood, taken 28 days after the second dose of the MenACWY control vaccine. The CDR3 reads CASSLNYGGNNEQFF. CDR3 nucleotide sequence: TGTGCCAGCAGCTTAAATTACGGCGGAAACAATGAGCAGTTCTTC.